In this sample, the clone carrying this TCR beta chain turned up once. This specimen comes from a study of cytotoxic CD8 clonotypes in ibrutinib-treated CLL. CDR3 length: 15 amino acids. From germline, CDR1 is SQVTM and CDR2 ANQGSEA. Trimming removed 5 bases at V and 2 bases at J, with 16 bases between. Depths of 1 in 200,000 to 1 in 1 million T cells were the sequencing target. Profiling relied on immunoSEQ multiplex PCR, and the TCRdb table lists in-frame clones only, not all of them. The sample has over 150,000 clones; 55% to 85% are singletons. The sample consisted of PBMCs, taken after 24 months of ibrutinib treatment. The source is a human donor with chronic lymphocytic leukemia. The chain is built from TRBV29-1 and TRBJ2-1, with D possibly matching TRBD2 (6 bases). In DNA, the CDR3 is TGCAGCGTTTCAACCGGGACTGCCGCCTACAATGAGCAGTTCTTC. The encoded protein is CSVSTGTAAYNEQFF.